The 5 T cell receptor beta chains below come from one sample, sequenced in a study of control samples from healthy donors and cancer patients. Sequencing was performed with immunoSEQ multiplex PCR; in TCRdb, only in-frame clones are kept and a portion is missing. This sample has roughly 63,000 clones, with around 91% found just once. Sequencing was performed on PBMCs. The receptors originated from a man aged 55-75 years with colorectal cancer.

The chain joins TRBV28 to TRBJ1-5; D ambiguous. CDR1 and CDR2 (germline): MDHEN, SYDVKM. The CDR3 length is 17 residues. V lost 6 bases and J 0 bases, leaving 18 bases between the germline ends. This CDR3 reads CASSPYGGGYSNQPQHF. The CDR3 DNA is TGTGCCAGCAGCCCATATGGTGGTGGATATAGCAATCAGCCCCAGCATTTT.

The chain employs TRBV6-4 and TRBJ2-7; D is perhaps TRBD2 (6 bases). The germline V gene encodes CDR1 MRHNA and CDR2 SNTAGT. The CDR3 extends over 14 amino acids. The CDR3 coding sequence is TGTGCTCCATGGGGGGTAGCTTCTTCCTACGAGCAGTACTTC. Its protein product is CAPWGVASSYEQYF.

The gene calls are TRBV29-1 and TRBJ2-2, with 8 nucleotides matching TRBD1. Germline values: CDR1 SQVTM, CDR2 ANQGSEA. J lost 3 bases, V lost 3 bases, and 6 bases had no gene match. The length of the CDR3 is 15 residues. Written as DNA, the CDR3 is TGCAGCGTTGACCTGACAGGGGCGTACACCGGGGAGCTGTTTTTT. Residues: CSVDLTGAYTGELFF.

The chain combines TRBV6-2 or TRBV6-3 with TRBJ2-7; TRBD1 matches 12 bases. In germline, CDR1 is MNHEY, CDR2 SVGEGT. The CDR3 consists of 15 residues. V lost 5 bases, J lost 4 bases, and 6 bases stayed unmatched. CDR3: CASSPPGQGAYEQYF. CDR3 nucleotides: TGTGCCAGCAGTCCCCCGGGACAGGGGGCTTACGAGCAGTACTTC.

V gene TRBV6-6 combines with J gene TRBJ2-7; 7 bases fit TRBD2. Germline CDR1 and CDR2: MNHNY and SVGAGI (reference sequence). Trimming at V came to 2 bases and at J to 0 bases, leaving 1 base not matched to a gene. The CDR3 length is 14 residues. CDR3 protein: CASSYGLGSYEQYF. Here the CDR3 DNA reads TGTGCCAGCAGTTACGGACTAGGCTCCTACGAGCAGTACTTC.